This is a list of T cell receptor beta chains from one sample in a study of molecular identifiers for immune sequencing clone quantification. TCRdb analysed the PCR reads with MiXCR anew, one entry per CDR3 protein. The table shows nearly 650,000 distinct CDR3 sequences, with roughly 25% occurring only once. Sequencing was performed on naive CD8+ T cells from blood, with Jurkat cell RNA spiked in. These receptors originate from a human donor in good health. Some libraries in this study had Jurkat cell RNA spiked in. Each CDR3 is given with its conserved first and last residue. The order of the fields is D gene, clone size, J gene, V gene, CDR3 DNA, CDR3 protein. A D gene is named only where the DNA matches it firmly. Expanded clones get a size class; other rows say once, few or many, or leave the size out.

. | few | TRBJ1-1 | TRBV30 | TGTGCCTGGAGTCCGGGGGGGTTAACTGAAGCTTTCTTT | CAWSPGGLTEAFF
. | many | TRBJ2-3 | TRBV20-1 | TGCAGTGCTAGAGATGGGGGACTTGCCACAGATACGCAGTATTTT | CSARDGGLATDTQYF
. | . | TRBJ1-2 | TRBV4-1 | TGCGCCCGCAGCCAATTCGTGGGGCAAAACTATGGCTACACCTTC | CARSQFVGQNYGYTF
. | many | TRBJ1-5 | TRBV19 | TGTGCCAGTAGTATTATGACGGCAGGCCTCAATCAGCCCCAGCATTTT | CASSIMTAGLNQPQHF
. | many | TRBJ1-1 | TRBV6-2/TRBV6-3 | TGTGCCAGCAGTCTCCGGGAAGGGCGTACTGAAGCTTTCTTT | CASSLREGRTEAFF
TRBD2 | . | TRBJ2-5 | TRBV3-1 | TGTGCCAGCAGCCAAGTTGTGCCAGGGAGGGTCCCTCAAGAGACCCAGTGCTTC | CASSQVVPGRVPQETQCF
TRBD2 | . | TRBJ2-2 | TRBV11-2 | TGTGCCAGCACCGTTAGCGGGGAGAACACCGGGGAGCTGTTTTTT | CASTVSGENTGELFF
. | many | TRBJ2-1 | TRBV14 | TGTGCCAGCAGCGAAAAAATTGCCGGGCATGAGCAGTTCTTC | CASSEKIAGHEQFF
. | few | TRBJ2-1 | TRBV2 | TGTGCCAGCATGCGGGGAACCTACAATGAGCAGTTCTTC | CASMRGTYNEQFF
. | many | TRBJ2-3 | TRBV4-3 | TGCGCCAGCAGCCAAGAGTTTGCTACAGATACGCAGTATTTT | CASSQEFATDTQYF
TRBD2 | . | TRBJ2-1 | TRBV7-2 | TGTGCCAGCAGCTTGTCGACTAGCGGGGGGGCAAATTACAATGAGCAGTTCTTC | CASSLSTSGGANYNEQFF
. | many | TRBJ2-6 | TRBV27 | TGTGCCAGCAGTTTGACAGGTCCTGGGGCCAACGTCCTGACTTTC | CASSLTGPGANVLTF
. | many | TRBJ1-1 | TRBV6-2/TRBV6-3 | TGTGCCAGCAGAATCGAAAGGGGAACTGAAGCTTTCTTT | CASRIERGTEAFF
. | many | TRBJ1-1 | TRBV4-3 | TGCGCCAGCAGCCAGGACAGTCCCATGAACACTGAAGCTTTCTTT | CASSQDSPMNTEAFF
. | many | TRBJ2-5 | TRBV5-1 | TGCGCCAGCAGCAGAGGGACCAAACAAGAGACCCAGTACTTC | CASSRGTKQETQYF
TRBD1 | many | TRBJ2-1 | TRBV29-1 | TGCAGCGTTTGGGACAGGGGGTCCGGTGAGCAGTTCTTC | CSVWDRGSGEQFF
TRBD2 | few | TRBJ2-1 | TRBV28 | TGTGCCAGCAGTTTGTTCGGGACTAGCGGGAAGAATGAGCAGTTCTTC | CASSLFGTSGKNEQFF
. | once | TRBJ2-7 | TRBV10-3 | TGTGCCATCAGTGACGGAGGGGGCGGTTACGAGCAGTGCTTC | CAISDGGGGYEQCF
. | many | TRBJ2-1 | TRBV11-2 | TGTGCCAGCAGCCCACCCCTGGGGGCTAGCGGTTACAATGAGCAGTTCTTC | CASSPPLGASGYNEQFF
. | . | TRBJ2-7 | TRBV19 | TGTGCCAGTAGTACTTGGGGCCGGCTTCCCTACGAGCAGTACTTC | CASSTWGRLPYEQYF
TRBD2 | few | TRBJ2-3 | TRBV3-1 | TGTGCCAGCAGCCAAGGGGGGGGACCTCACACAGATACGCAGTATTTT | CASSQGGGPHTDTQYF
. | few | TRBJ1-1 | TRBV12-3/TRBV12-4 | TGTGCCAGCAAGGAGGGGATGATGAACACTGAAGCTTTCTTT | CASKEGMMNTEAFF
. | . | TRBJ2-2 | TRBV12-3/TRBV12-4 | TGTGCCAGCAGTTTCCAAGACACCGGGGAGCTGTTATTT | CASSFQDTGELLF
. | many | TRBJ1-5 | TRBV29-1 | TGCAGCGTTGGGATGGACAGCTCGGATCAGCCCCAGCATTTT | CSVGMDSSDQPQHF
. | . | TRBJ2-7 | TRBV7-6 | TGTGCCAGCAGCTTAGGTGTACAGCTCTACGAGCAGTACTTC | CASSLGVQLYEQYF
TRBD2 | . | TRBJ2-1 | TRBV7-9 | TGTGCCAGCAGCTCGGGACTAGCGGGGGATCTTCGACATTACAATGAGCAGTTCTTC | CASSSGLAGDLRHYNEQFF
TRBD1 | . | TRBJ2-7 | TRBV12-3/TRBV12-4 | TGTGCCAGCAGAGGGACAGGGGAGGCGTCCTACGCGCCGTACTTC | CASRGTGEASYAPYF
TRBD2 | many | TRBJ2-5 | TRBV7-9 | TGTGCCAGCAGCTCCCCCCTAGCGGTTGATCAAGAGACCCAGTACTTC | CASSSPLAVDQETQYF
TRBD2 | few | TRBJ2-7 | TRBV20-1 | TGCAGTGCTAGAGATCCTAGCGGGGGGGCTTACGAGCAGTACTTC | CSARDPSGGAYEQYF
TRBD2 | many | TRBJ2-3 | TRBV7-8 | TGTGCCAGCAGTGGTTATCGCCTAGCGGGGCGAAGCACAGATACGCAGTATTTT | CASSGYRLAGRSTDTQYF
TRBD2 | few | TRBJ2-3 | TRBV28 | TGTGCCAGCAGCACTTTGCGGGAGGAGGCAGATACGCAGTATTTT | CASSTLREEADTQYF
TRBD1 | few | TRBJ2-7 | TRBV30 | TGTGCCTGGAAACGACTCCAGGGGGCCCCCTACGAGCAGTACTTC | CAWKRLQGAPYEQYF
TRBD1 | . | TRBJ1-3 | TRBV7-8 | TGTGCCAGCAGCTTAGCTATAGGGGGCCCTGGAAACACCATATATTTT | CASSLAIGGPGNTIYF
. | many | TRBJ1-1 | TRBV10-3 | TGTGCCATCAGTGAGTTCAGGGGCACCACTGAAGCTTTCTTT | CAISEFRGTTEAFF
. | many | TRBJ2-3 | TRBV3-1 | TGTGCCAGCAGCCAGCCTCTTGGCGGGGGCACAGATACGCAGTATTTT | CASSQPLGGGTDTQYF
. | many | TRBJ1-1 | TRBV6-2/TRBV6-3 | TGTGCCAGTGAACAGGGTACGGGTGAAGCTTTCTTT | CASEQGTGEAFF
. | few | TRBJ1-5 | TRBV28 | TGTGCCAGCAGTTTCATGGCTAACAATCAGCCCCAGCATTTT | CASSFMANNQPQHF
. | . | TRBJ2-7 | TRBV4-2 | TGTGCCAGCAGCCAAGATATAGGAGCAATGTCGGTCGAGCAGTACTTC | CASSQDIGAMSVEQYF
. | . | TRBJ1-6 | TRBV12-3/TRBV12-4 | TGTGCCAGCAGTTCCCCCGGGGTAGGGAATTCACCCCTCCACTTT | CASSSPGVGNSPLHF
. | many | TRBJ2-3 | TRBV5-3 | TGTGCCAGACCAAGAAGGTCCACAGATACGCAGTATTTT | CARPRRSTDTQYF
. | . | TRBJ1-1 | TRBV7-9 | TGTGCCAGCAGGGATGGATCGGGACACGGCACTGAAGCTTTCTTT | CASRDGSGHGTEAFF
TRBD2 | many | TRBJ2-1 | TRBV7-6 | TGTGCCAGCAGCATTAGCGGGGTATTCGATGAGCAGTTCTTC | CASSISGVFDEQFF
TRBD2 | many | TRBJ2-7 | TRBV29-1 | TGCAGCGTGGAGCTAGCGGGTAGCTCCTACGAGCAGTACTTC | CSVELAGSSYEQYF